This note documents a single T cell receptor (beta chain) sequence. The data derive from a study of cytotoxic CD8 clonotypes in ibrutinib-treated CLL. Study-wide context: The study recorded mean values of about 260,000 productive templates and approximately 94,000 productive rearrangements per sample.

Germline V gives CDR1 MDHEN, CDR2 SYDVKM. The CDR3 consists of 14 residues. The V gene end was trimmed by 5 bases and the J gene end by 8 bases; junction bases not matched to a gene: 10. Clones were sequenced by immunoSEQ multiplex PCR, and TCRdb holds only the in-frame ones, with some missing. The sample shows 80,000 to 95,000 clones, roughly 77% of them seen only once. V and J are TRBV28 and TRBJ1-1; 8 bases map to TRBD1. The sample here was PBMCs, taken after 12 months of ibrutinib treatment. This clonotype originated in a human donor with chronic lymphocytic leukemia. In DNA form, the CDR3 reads TGTGCCAGCAGTACCGGACAGGGCTGGGGGGAAGCTTTCTTT. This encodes CASSTGQGWGEAFF.